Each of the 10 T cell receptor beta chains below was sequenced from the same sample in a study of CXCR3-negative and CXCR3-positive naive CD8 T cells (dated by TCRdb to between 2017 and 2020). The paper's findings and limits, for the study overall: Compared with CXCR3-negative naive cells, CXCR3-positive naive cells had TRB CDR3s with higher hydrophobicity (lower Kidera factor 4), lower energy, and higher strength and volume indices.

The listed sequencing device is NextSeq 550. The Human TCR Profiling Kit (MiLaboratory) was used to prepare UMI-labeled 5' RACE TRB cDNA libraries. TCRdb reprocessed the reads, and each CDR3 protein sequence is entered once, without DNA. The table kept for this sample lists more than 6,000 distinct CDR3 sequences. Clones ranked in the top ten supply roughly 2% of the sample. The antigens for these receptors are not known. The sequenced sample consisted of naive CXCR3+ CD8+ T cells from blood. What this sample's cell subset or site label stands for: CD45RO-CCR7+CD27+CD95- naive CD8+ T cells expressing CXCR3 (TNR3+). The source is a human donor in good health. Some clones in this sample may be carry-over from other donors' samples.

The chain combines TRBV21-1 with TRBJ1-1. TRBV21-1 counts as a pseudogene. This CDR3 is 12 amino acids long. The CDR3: CASSLDDTEAFF.

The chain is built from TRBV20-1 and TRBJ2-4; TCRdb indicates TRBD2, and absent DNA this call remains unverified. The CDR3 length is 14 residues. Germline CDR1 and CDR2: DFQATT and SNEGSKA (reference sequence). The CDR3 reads CSAREVDFVHIQYF.

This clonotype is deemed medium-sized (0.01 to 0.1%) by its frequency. CDR3 region: CASSILALGNEQFF. This chain links TRBV19 with TRBJ2-1; TCRdb proposes TRBD2, but this gene call is untestable without DNA. The V gene's germline CDR1 is LNHDA and CDR2 SQIVND (reference sequence). This CDR3 has 14 amino acids.

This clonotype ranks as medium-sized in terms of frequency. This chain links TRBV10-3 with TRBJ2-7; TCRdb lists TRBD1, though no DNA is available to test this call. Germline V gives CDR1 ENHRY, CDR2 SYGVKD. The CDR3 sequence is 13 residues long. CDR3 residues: CATRPGGSYEQYF.

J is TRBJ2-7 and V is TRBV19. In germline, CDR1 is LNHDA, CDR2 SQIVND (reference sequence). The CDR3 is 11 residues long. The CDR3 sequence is CASSTTYEQYF.

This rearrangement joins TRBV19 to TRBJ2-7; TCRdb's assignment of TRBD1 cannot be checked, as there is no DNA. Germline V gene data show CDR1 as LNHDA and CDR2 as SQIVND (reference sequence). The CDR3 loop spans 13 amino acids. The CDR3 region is CASSTRDTYEQYF.

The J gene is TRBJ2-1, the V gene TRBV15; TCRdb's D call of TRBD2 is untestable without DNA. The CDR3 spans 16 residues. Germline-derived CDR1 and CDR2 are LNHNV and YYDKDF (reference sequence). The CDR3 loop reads CATSRSSTGLYNEQFF.

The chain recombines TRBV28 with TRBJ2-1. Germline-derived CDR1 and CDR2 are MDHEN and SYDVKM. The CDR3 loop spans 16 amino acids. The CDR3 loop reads CASSLSTGSSYNEQFF.

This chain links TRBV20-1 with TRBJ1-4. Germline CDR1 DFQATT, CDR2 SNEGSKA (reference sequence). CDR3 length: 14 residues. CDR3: CSARDQDYNEKLFF.

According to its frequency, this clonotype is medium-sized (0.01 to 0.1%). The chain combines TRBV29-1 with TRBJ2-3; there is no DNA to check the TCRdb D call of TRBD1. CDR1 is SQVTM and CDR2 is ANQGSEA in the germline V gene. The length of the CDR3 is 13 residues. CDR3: CSVAGPVTDTQYF.